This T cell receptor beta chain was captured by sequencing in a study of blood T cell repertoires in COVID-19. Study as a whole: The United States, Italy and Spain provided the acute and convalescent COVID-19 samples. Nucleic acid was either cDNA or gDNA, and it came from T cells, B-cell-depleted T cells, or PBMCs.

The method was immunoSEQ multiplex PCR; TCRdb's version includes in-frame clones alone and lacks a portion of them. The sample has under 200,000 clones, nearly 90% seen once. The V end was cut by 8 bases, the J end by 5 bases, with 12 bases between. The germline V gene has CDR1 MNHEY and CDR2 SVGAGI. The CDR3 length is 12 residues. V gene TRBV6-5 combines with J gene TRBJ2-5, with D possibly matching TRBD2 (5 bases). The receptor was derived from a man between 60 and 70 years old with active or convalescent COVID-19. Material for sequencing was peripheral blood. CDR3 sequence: CASEGAGETQYF. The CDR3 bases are TGTGCCAGCGAGGGCGCTGGGGAGACCCAGTACTTC.